This TCR beta chain is drawn from a study of fetal regulatory T cell absence and autoimmunity. Study-wide findings and caveats: Oligoclonal TCR enrichment in pancreas over cord blood reached over 95-fold for some clones. Antigen-driven pancreatic autoimmunity before birth in IPEX was inferred from oligoclonal enrichment.

As to this clone: Its antigen remains unknown.

The survey-level immunoSEQ assay was used. Method: immunoSEQ multiplex PCR; TCRdb's copy keeps in-frame clones and lacks some. The data contain around 100,000 clones, approximately 79% of them singletons. Sequencing was done on a sample of pancreas tissue. The receptor comes from a male donor with IPEX syndrome.

CDR3: CASSLQSWTGGEQYF. The CDR3, as DNA: TGTGCCAGCAGTTTACAGTCCTGGACAGGGGGCGAGCAGTACTTC. The V call is TRBV27, the J call TRBJ2-7; 10 bases map to TRBD1. The V gene's germline CDR1 is MNHEY and CDR2 SMNVEV (reference sequence). Losses at the gene ends were 2 bases for V and 6 bases for J; bases not matched to a gene: 7. CDR3 length: 15 amino acids.